The rows below give T cell receptor beta chains drawn from one sample of a study of OX40 agonist ivuxolimab in advanced cancers. Produced via immunoSEQ multiplex PCR; TCRdb's table is partial and in-frame only. The sample shows approximately 86,000 clones, roughly 90% of them seen only once. Sequencing used CD4+ or CD8+ T cells sorted from blood, obtained in a trial of the OX40 agonist ivuxolimab. These TCRs come from an adult with an advanced solid tumor such as melanoma, head and neck, liver or kidney cancer. CDR3s include the opening cysteine and the closing phenylalanine or tryptophan. The order of the fields is D gene, clone size, V gene, J gene, CDR3 DNA, CDR3 protein. The D gene is left open where the match is weak. Size is omitted from some rows. Given values are once, few, many or a class for expanded clones.

d_gene: -; abundance: -; v_gene: TRBV19; j_gene: TRBJ2-7; CDR3nt: TGTGCCAGTAAGGGGACGGCAGACTACGAGCAGTACTTC; CDR3aa: CASKGTADYEQYF
d_gene: TRBD1; abundance: -; v_gene: TRBV19; j_gene: TRBJ1-3; CDR3nt: TGTGCCAGTCAATCAACAGGGGGCTCTGGAAACACCATATATTTT; CDR3aa: CASQSTGGSGNTIYF
d_gene: TRBD2; abundance: -; v_gene: TRBV11-2; j_gene: TRBJ2-7; CDR3nt: TGTGCCAGCAGCTACCTAGCGGGAGGATCCTACGAGCAGTACTTC; CDR3aa: CASSYLAGGSYEQYF
d_gene: -; abundance: -; v_gene: TRBV14; j_gene: TRBJ2-1; CDR3nt: TGTGCCAGCAGCCCGTTCGCGGGCGGAGGGTACTTCTTC; CDR3aa: CASSPFAGGGYFF
d_gene: -; abundance: -; v_gene: TRBV28; j_gene: TRBJ2-3; CDR3nt: TGTGCCAGCAGCTCAAAACGGGGTAGCACAGATACGCAGTATTTT; CDR3aa: CASSSKRGSTDTQYF
d_gene: TRBD2; abundance: once; v_gene: TRBV11-2; j_gene: TRBJ2-7; CDR3nt: TGTGCCAGCAGCTCGGGGACTAGCGGGAGCCACGAGCAGTACTTC; CDR3aa: CASSSGTSGSHEQYF
d_gene: TRBD2; abundance: -; v_gene: TRBV6-1; j_gene: TRBJ2-1; CDR3nt: TGTGCCAGCAGTGAGGGACTAGCGGGAGGTGGCGAGCAGTTCTTC; CDR3aa: CASSEGLAGGGEQFF
d_gene: -; abundance: once; v_gene: TRBV28; j_gene: TRBJ2-1; CDR3nt: TGTGCCAGCGGAGTGCTGGGGCACTACAATGAGCAGTTCTTC; CDR3aa: CASGVLGHYNEQFF
d_gene: TRBD1; abundance: once; v_gene: TRBV9; j_gene: TRBJ2-2; CDR3nt: TGTGCCAGCAGCGACAGGGGGCATAGCGGGGAGCTGTTTTTT; CDR3aa: CASSDRGHSGELFF
d_gene: -; abundance: -; v_gene: TRBV7-2; j_gene: TRBJ1-1; CDR3nt: TGTGCCAGCAGCTTAGTCATGAACACTGAAGCTTTCTTT; CDR3aa: CASSLVMNTEAFF
d_gene: -; abundance: -; v_gene: TRBV30; j_gene: TRBJ2-4; CDR3nt: TGTGCCTGGGGGCGGGCCGTAGCCAAAAACATTCAGTACTTC; CDR3aa: CAWGRAVAKNIQYF
d_gene: -; abundance: -; v_gene: TRBV7-2; j_gene: TRBJ2-4; CDR3nt: TGTGCCAGCAGCTATACAGGGTCCCAAAACATTCAGTACTTC; CDR3aa: CASSYTGSQNIQYF
d_gene: -; abundance: -; v_gene: TRBV15; j_gene: TRBJ2-5; CDR3nt: TGTGCCACCAGCAGAGATAAGGGTTTCGGCGAGACCCAGTACTTC; CDR3aa: CATSRDKGFGETQYF
d_gene: TRBD2; abundance: once; v_gene: TRBV2; j_gene: TRBJ2-5; CDR3nt: TGTGCCAGCTTAGCGGGAGTAGTGAAGACCCAGTACTTC; CDR3aa: CASLAGVVKTQYF
d_gene: -; abundance: -; v_gene: TRBV6-6; j_gene: TRBJ2-7; CDR3nt: TGTGCCAGCAGTGGTACAGACCGCTACGAGCAGTACTTC; CDR3aa: CASSGTDRYEQYF
d_gene: TRBD2; abundance: -; v_gene: TRBV2; j_gene: TRBJ2-7; CDR3nt: TGTGCCAGCAGTCCCAGAGGGGATCTTAGCGGGTGGTCCTACGAGCAGTACTTC; CDR3aa: CASSPRGDLSGWSYEQYF
d_gene: -; abundance: -; v_gene: TRBV7-9; j_gene: TRBJ2-3; CDR3nt: TGTGCCAGCAGAAGGAGGACATCTAGCACAGATACGCAGTATTTT; CDR3aa: CASRRRTSSTDTQYF
d_gene: TRBD2; abundance: -; v_gene: TRBV7-2; j_gene: TRBJ2-4; CDR3nt: TGTGCCAGCAGCTTATGGGCGGGAGAGGACATTCAGTACTTC; CDR3aa: CASSLWAGEDIQYF
d_gene: TRBD2; abundance: -; v_gene: TRBV5-1; j_gene: TRBJ2-1; CDR3nt: TGCGCCAGCAGTCCGACTAGCGGGAGGAATGAGCAGTTCTTC; CDR3aa: CASSPTSGRNEQFF
d_gene: -; abundance: -; v_gene: TRBV28; j_gene: TRBJ2-7; CDR3nt: TGTGCCAGCAGTTTACCAGGGGTTCTAGGCCCCTACGAGCAGTACTTC; CDR3aa: CASSLPGVLGPYEQYF
d_gene: -; abundance: -; v_gene: TRBV28; j_gene: TRBJ2-7; CDR3nt: TGTGCCAGCGGACTCAACTACGAGCAGTACTTC; CDR3aa: CASGLNYEQYF
d_gene: -; abundance: -; v_gene: TRBV18; j_gene: TRBJ2-7; CDR3nt: TGTGCCAGCTCACTTGACAGGACCGAGAAGTACTTC; CDR3aa: CASSLDRTEKYF
d_gene: -; abundance: once; v_gene: TRBV7-2; j_gene: TRBJ2-5; CDR3nt: TGTGCCAGCAGCTTCACCGACACAGGGTTGGAGACCCAGTACTTC; CDR3aa: CASSFTDTGLETQYF
d_gene: TRBD1; abundance: -; v_gene: TRBV19; j_gene: TRBJ2-5; CDR3nt: TGTGCCAGTAGTATCACAGGGGGCCAAGAGACCCAGTACTTC; CDR3aa: CASSITGGQETQYF
d_gene: -; abundance: -; v_gene: TRBV15; j_gene: TRBJ2-2; CDR3nt: TGTGCCACCAGCAGAGAAGGACAGCAGACGAACACCGGGGAGCTGTTTTTT; CDR3aa: CATSREGQQTNTGELFF
d_gene: TRBD1; abundance: once; v_gene: TRBV13; j_gene: TRBJ2-3; CDR3nt: TGTGCCAGCAGCCCTAGGACAGGGGCTCCCACAGATACGCAGTATTTT; CDR3aa: CASSPRTGAPTDTQYF
d_gene: TRBD1; abundance: -; v_gene: TRBV7-2; j_gene: TRBJ1-1; CDR3nt: TGTGCCAGCAGTCCACAGGGGTGGAACACTGAAGCTTTCTTT; CDR3aa: CASSPQGWNTEAFF
d_gene: -; abundance: -; v_gene: TRBV18; j_gene: TRBJ2-1; CDR3nt: TGTGCCAGCTCACCAAAGGAGGAATCCTACAATGAGCAGTTCTTC; CDR3aa: CASSPKEESYNEQFF
d_gene: TRBD1; abundance: -; v_gene: TRBV28; j_gene: TRBJ2-7; CDR3nt: TGTGCCAGCAGTTTGCAGACAGGGGGCAGGTACGAGCAGTACTTC; CDR3aa: CASSLQTGGRYEQYF
d_gene: TRBD1; abundance: -; v_gene: TRBV28; j_gene: TRBJ1-5; CDR3nt: TGTGCCACCCGTCAGTCGAGACAGGGGAAGTATAGCAATCAGCCCCAGCATTTT; CDR3aa: CATRQSRQGKYSNQPQHF
d_gene: TRBD1; abundance: -; v_gene: TRBV14; j_gene: TRBJ2-7; CDR3nt: TGTGCCAGCAGCCGGGACAGGGTAGGCCCCTACGAGCAGTACTTC; CDR3aa: CASSRDRVGPYEQYF
d_gene: -; abundance: few; v_gene: TRBV25-1; j_gene: TRBJ2-2; CDR3nt: TGTGCCAGCAGTTCGCGGGGGCCGAACACCGGGGAGCTGTTTTTT; CDR3aa: CASSSRGPNTGELFF
d_gene: TRBD2; abundance: -; v_gene: TRBV27; j_gene: TRBJ2-7; CDR3nt: TGTGCCAGCAGTCCACATTCTGGGACTAGCGGGAGGTACGAGCAGTACTTC; CDR3aa: CASSPHSGTSGRYEQYF
d_gene: -; abundance: -; v_gene: TRBV27; j_gene: TRBJ1-5; CDR3nt: TGTGCCAGCAGTTTAAAGGGGGGTCAGCCCCAGCATTTT; CDR3aa: CASSLKGGQPQHF
d_gene: -; abundance: -; v_gene: TRBV2; j_gene: TRBJ2-2; CDR3nt: TGTGCCAGCAGGACGGAGGGGAGGATCACCGGGGAGCTGTTTTTT; CDR3aa: CASRTEGRITGELFF
d_gene: -; abundance: -; v_gene: TRBV11-3; j_gene: TRBJ2-1; CDR3nt: TGTGCCAGCAGTCAGGGTTTGTACAATGAGCAGTTCTTC; CDR3aa: CASSQGLYNEQFF
d_gene: TRBD2; abundance: -; v_gene: TRBV9; j_gene: TRBJ2-1; CDR3nt: TGTGCCAGCAGCGTATCGGGAGGCGGGAGGGTGGGCAATGAGCAGTTCTTC; CDR3aa: CASSVSGGGRVGNEQFF
d_gene: TRBD1; abundance: -; v_gene: TRBV5-6; j_gene: TRBJ1-2; CDR3nt: TGTGCCAGCAGCATTGGGACAGGGGGCTATGGCTACACCTTC; CDR3aa: CASSIGTGGYGYTF
d_gene: -; abundance: once; v_gene: TRBV14; j_gene: TRBJ2-1; CDR3nt: TGTGCCAGCAGTCGGGTGGGGTCTAGCAGATACAATGAGCAGTTCTTC; CDR3aa: CASSRVGSSRYNEQFF
d_gene: TRBD2; abundance: -; v_gene: TRBV19; j_gene: TRBJ2-1; CDR3nt: TGTGCCAGTCCCCTTTGGCTAGCGGGTGGTGAGCAGTTCTTC; CDR3aa: CASPLWLAGGEQFF
d_gene: TRBD2; abundance: -; v_gene: TRBV4-3; j_gene: TRBJ2-3; CDR3nt: TGCGCCAGCAGCCAAGACCCCGGGAGGGCCACGGATACGCAGTATTTT; CDR3aa: CASSQDPGRATDTQYF
d_gene: -; abundance: -; v_gene: TRBV28; j_gene: TRBJ1-2; CDR3nt: TGTGCCAGCAGTTTATGGCAGGGTGGCTACACCTTC; CDR3aa: CASSLWQGGYTF
d_gene: TRBD2; abundance: -; v_gene: TRBV18; j_gene: TRBJ2-5; CDR3nt: TGTGCCAGCTCACCTGGGCTGGCGGGAGTGGACCAAGAGACCCAGTACTTC; CDR3aa: CASSPGLAGVDQETQYF
d_gene: TRBD1; abundance: -; v_gene: TRBV28; j_gene: TRBJ2-7; CDR3nt: TGTGCCAGCAGGATCACCGGGACAGGGTCCTACGAGCAGTACTTC; CDR3aa: CASRITGTGSYEQYF
d_gene: TRBD2; abundance: -; v_gene: TRBV5-4; j_gene: TRBJ2-1; CDR3nt: TGTGCCAGCAGCTTGGGCGGGAGCTCCTACAATGAGCAGTTCTTC; CDR3aa: CASSLGGSSYNEQFF